This T cell receptor beta chain stems from a study of regulatory T cells in long-lasting Graves disease. Study results and limitations: Authors noted too few samples as a limitation. TCR diversity in persistent Graves' patients was below that of newly diagnosed ones.

Construction of TCR beta libraries relied on iRepertoire HTBI primers and on Arm-PCR targeting CDR3 regions. Original methodology: Identified across the samples were some 62 TRBV segments and around 14 TRBJ segments. TCRdb re-derived calls from the multiplex PCR reads in MiXCR, one entry per CDR3 protein. TCRdb, rather than the study authors, made the V and J calls. This sample has about 340,000 distinct CDR3 sequences, with less than 20% found just once. Germline CDR1 and CDR2: LGHDT and YNNKEL (reference sequence). Trimming cost V 1 base and J 7 bases, with 7 bases left between them. CDR3 size: 12 residues. Time point meaning: persistent/refractory GD, antithyroid drugs over 5 years with positive TRAb. Generation of the TCR library employed RNA extracted from PBMCs. This clonotype has a count of ten or more. Its cognate antigen is unknown.

Sequenced here: peripheral blood mononuclear cells (PBMCs), sampled when the disease was refractory, from a patient treated with antithyroid drugs. The chain uses TRBV3-1 and TRBJ1-2; D is undetermined. The clonotype originates from a female donor with Graves disease. The CDR3 DNA reads TGTGCCAGCAGCCAAGCTCCCACTGGCTACACCTTC. Translating gives CASSQAPTGYTF.